The subject of this entry is one TCR beta chain. These data originate in a study of blood T cell repertoires in COVID-19. The overall study: Specimens from acute and convalescent COVID-19 originated in the United States, Italy and Spain. T cells, B-cell-depleted T cells, or PBMCs provided the cDNA or gDNA that served as material.

CDR1 is SGHVS, CDR2 FNYEAQ, per germline. The ends lost 5 bases at V and 0 bases at J; junction bases unmatched: 6. This CDR3 contains 15 residues. The assay was immunoSEQ multiplex PCR, and TCRdb's table has in-frame clones only and misses some. Of approximately 170,000 clones in the sample, approximately 86% are singletons; the top ten hold 2.5% to 3%. The chain is built from TRBV7-6 and TRBJ1-2; 7 bases map to TRBD1. The sequencing sample was made of peripheral blood. This receptor was identified in a woman aged 80 or older with COVID-19, enrolled during active disease. In DNA form, the CDR3 reads TGTGCCAGCAGCCCGGGACAGCAAACTAACTATGGCTACACCTTC. This gives the protein CASSPGQQTNYGYTF.